These 5 T cell receptor beta chains were all obtained from the same sample, sequenced in a study of technical replicates of blood from a handful of donors. Data came from immunoSEQ multiplex PCR; TCRdb stores just in-frame clones and leaves some out. Found here are fewer than 100,000 clones, 89% of them singletons; the top ten hold roughly 0.38%. Source material: T cells isolated from PBMCs. These receptors originate from a human donor in good health.

On this clone: At one end the junction does not follow the germline gene, possibly because of a read error. The chain is built from TRBV5-4 and TRBJ2-1; 7 nucleotides align to TRBD2. Germline-derived CDR1 and CDR2 are SGHNT and YYREEE (reference sequence). The CDR3 length is 13 residues. The CDR3 DNA sequence: TGTGCCAGCAGCTTCCGGGACTACTATGAGCAGTTCTTC. Translation gives CASSFRDYYEQFF.

The rearrangement links TRBV5-4 to TRBJ1-1; no clear D. The CDR3 has 12 amino acids. Trimming cost V 7 bases and J 2 bases, with 9 bases left between them. CDR1 and CDR2 from the germline V gene are SGHNT and YYREEE (reference sequence). CDR3 protein: CASESYNTEAFF. The DNA for the CDR3 is TGTGCCAGCGAGAGCTATAACACTGAAGCTTTCTTT. Using reference TRBV5-4 and TRBJ1-1 for the parts outside the CDR3, the full variable domain is ETGVTQSPTHLIKTRGQQVTLRCSSQSGHNTVSWYQQALGQGPQFIFQYYREEENGRGNFPPRFSGLQFPNYSSELNVNALELDDSALYLCASESYNTEAFFGQGTRLTVV.

The CDR3 sequence: CASTERAESYEQYF. In DNA, the CDR3 is TGTGCCAGCACCGAGAGGGCAGAGTCCTACGAGCAGTACTTC. This chain joins TRBV27 and TRBJ2-7, with D possibly TRBD2 on 5 matching bases. Between the trimmed V and J ends, which lost 7 bases and 1 base, there was a span of 14 bases. This CDR3 comprises 14 residues. Germline V gene lookup returns CDR1 MNHEY and CDR2 SMNVEV (reference sequence).

The gene calls are TRBV6-1 and TRBJ1-2; tentative D call: TRBD1 (6 bases). Between the trimmed V and J ends, which lost 4 bases and 5 bases, there was a span of 14 bases. Germline assignment: CDR1 MNHNS and CDR2 SASEGT. There are 14 residues in the CDR3. As DNA, the CDR3 is TGTGCCAGCAGTGCCTCACAGGGAAGGTATGGCTACACCTTC. Translated: CASSASQGRYGYTF.

The chain uses TRBV14 and TRBJ2-1; TRBD1 aligns across 11 bases. Germline values: CDR1 SGHDN, CDR2 FVKESK. The trim removed 4 bases at V and 6 bases at J, leaving 8 bases unmatched. The CDR3 contains 16 residues. CDR3 protein: CASSPLPGTGGNEQFF. Written as DNA, the CDR3 is TGTGCCAGCAGCCCATTGCCCGGGACAGGGGGCAATGAGCAGTTCTTC.